This T cell receptor (beta chain) was sequenced in a study of CD8 T cells in Susac syndrome. After extraction with the RNeasy kit, roughly 0.45 to 1 ug of the RNA was reverse transcribed using random hexamers. With immunoSEQ multiplex PCR, TCR beta CDR3 was amplified across 54 Vbeta and 13 Jbeta. In TCRdb, the immunoSEQ multiplex PCR reads were re-called with MiXCR into one record per CDR3 protein. Among about 140,000 distinct CDR3 sequences listed, about 94% were seen once. As controls, healthy donors matched for age and sex were used. Negative isolation was applied to CD8+ and CD4+ T cells, and FACS enrichment was applied to TEMRA cells. The CDR3 contains 12 residues. The V gene lost 8 bases and the J gene lost 0 bases, with 5 bases spanning the gap. CDR1 is MDHEN, CDR2 SYDVKM, per germline. This clonotype appeared a single time.

V gene TRBV28 combines with J gene TRBJ1-5; D not certain. Sequenced material: CD8+ T cells from PBMCs. The source of this sequence is a human donor in good health. The CDR3 DNA is TGTGCCAGCCAATTTAGCAATCAGCCCCAGCATTTT. Translation: CASQFSNQPQHF.